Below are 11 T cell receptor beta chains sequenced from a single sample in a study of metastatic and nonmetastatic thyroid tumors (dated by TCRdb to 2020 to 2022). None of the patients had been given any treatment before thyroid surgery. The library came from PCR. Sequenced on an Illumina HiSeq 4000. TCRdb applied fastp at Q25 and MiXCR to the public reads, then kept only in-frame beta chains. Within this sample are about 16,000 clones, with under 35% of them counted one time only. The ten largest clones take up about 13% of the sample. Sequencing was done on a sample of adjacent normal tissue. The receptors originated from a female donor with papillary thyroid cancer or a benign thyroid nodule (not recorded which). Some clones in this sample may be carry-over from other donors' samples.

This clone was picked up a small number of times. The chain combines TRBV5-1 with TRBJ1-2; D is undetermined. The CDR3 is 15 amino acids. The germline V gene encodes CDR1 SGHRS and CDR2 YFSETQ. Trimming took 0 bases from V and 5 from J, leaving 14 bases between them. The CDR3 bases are TGCGCCAGCAGCTTGGAATTGGCATCTTATTATGGCTACACCTTC. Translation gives CASSLELASYYGYTF.

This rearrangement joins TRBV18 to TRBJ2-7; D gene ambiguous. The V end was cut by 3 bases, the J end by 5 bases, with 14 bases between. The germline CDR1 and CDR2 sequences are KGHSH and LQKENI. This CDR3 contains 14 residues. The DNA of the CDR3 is TGTGCCAGCTCACCGTCTACGCGCATTAACGAGCAGTACTTC. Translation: CASSPSTRINEQYF.

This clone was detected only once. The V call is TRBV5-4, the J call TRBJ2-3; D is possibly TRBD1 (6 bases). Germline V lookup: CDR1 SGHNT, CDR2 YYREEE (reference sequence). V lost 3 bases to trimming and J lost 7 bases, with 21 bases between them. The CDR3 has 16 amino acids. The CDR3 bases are TGTGCCAGCAGCTGGGAACAGGGCTTCGGACCAAATACGCAGTATTTT. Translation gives CASSWEQGFGPNTQYF.

The CDR3 region is CSASGSYEQYF. The DNA for the CDR3 is TGCAGTGCTAGCGGGAGTTACGAGCAGTACTTC. The chain joins TRBV20-1 to TRBJ2-7, with a weak D call TRBD2 (6 bases). V lost 3 bases to trimming and J lost 4 bases, with 7 bases between them. Germline values: CDR1 DFQATT, CDR2 SNEGSKA (reference sequence). CDR3 size: 11 residues.

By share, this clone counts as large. CDR3 in amino acids: CASSYSGGSNYGYTF. In nucleotides, the CDR3 is TGTGCCAGCAGTTACTCTGGGGGGAGTAACTATGGCTACACCTTC. The rearrangement uses TRBV6-5 and TRBJ1-2; D possibly corresponds to TRBD1 (5 bases). The germline CDR1 and CDR2 sequences are MNHEY and SVGAGI. This CDR3 is built from 15 residues. The V end was cut by 0 bases, the J end by 1 base, with 9 bases between.

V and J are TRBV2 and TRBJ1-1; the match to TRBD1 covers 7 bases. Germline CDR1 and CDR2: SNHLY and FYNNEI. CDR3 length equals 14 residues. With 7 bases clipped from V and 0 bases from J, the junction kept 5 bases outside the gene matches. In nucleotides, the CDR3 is TGTGCCAGCACCTGGGACAGCATGAACACTGAAGCTTTCTTT. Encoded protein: CASTWDSMNTEAFF. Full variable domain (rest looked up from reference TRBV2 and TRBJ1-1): EPEVTQTPSHQVTQMGQEVILRCVPISNHLYFYWYRQILGQKVEFLVSFYNNEISEKSEIFDDQFSVERPDGSNFTLKIRSTKLEDSAMYFCASTWDSMNTEAFFGQGTRLTVV.

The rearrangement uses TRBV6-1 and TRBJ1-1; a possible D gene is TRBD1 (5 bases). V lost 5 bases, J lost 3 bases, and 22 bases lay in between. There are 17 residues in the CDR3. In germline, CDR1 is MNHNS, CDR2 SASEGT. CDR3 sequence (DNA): TGTGCCAGCAGTCTCCTTAACGGGGCATTTGAGCACACTGAAGCTTTCTTT. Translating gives CASSLLNGAFEHTEAFF.

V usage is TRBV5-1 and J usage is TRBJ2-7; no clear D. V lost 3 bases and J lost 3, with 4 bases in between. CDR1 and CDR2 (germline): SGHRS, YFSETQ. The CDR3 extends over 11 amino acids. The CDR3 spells CASSSSYEQYF. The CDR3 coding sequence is TGCGCCAGCAGCTCCAGCTACGAGCAGTACTTC.

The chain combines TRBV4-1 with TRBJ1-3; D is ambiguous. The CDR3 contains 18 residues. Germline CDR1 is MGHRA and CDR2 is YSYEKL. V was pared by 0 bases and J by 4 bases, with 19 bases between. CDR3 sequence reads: CASSQDGSRFRLGNTIYF. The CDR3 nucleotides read TGCGCCAGCAGCCAAGATGGGTCGAGGTTTCGGCTAGGAAACACCATATATTTT.

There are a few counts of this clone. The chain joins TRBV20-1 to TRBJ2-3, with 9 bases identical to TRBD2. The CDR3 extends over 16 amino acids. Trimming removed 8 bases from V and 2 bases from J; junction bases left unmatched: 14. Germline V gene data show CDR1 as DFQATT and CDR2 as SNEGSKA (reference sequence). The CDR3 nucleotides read TGCAGTAAAAGAGGAGTAAGCGGGAGGCCCACAGATACGCAGTATTTT. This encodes CSKRGVSGRPTDTQYF.

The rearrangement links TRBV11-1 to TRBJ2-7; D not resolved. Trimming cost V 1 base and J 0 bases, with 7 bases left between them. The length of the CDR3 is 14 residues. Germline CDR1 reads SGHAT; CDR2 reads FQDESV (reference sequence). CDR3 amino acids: CASSLGRNSYEQYF. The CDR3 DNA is TGTGCCAGCAGCTTAGGACGTAACTCCTACGAGCAGTACTTC.